These T cell receptor beta chains were read from a single sample in a study of cytomegalovirus exposure and HLA in healthy donors. Libraries were prepared by immunoSEQ multiplex PCR; TCRdb keeps only in-frame clonotypes and omits some of them. The sample has approximately 180,000 clones; roughly 79% are singletons. The sample consisted of PBMCs. Source of these receptors: a man in his forties in good health and CMV-seropositive. The CDR3 runs from the conserved cysteine through the conserved F or W. D genes are given only for firm matches. Rows may omit the clone size; those that give it use once, few, many or a size class.

J: TRBJ2-7
size: NA
D: NA
V: TRBV4-2
CDR3: CASSQDNEQYF
DNA: TGTGCCAGCAGCCAAGATAACGAGCAGTACTTC

J: TRBJ1-1
size: NA
D: NA
V: TRBV28
CDR3: CASILNTEAFF
DNA: TGTGCCAGCATCTTGAACACTGAAGCTTTCTTT

J: TRBJ1-1
size: NA
D: NA
V: TRBV7-9
CDR3: CASSRLQPEAFF
DNA: TGTGCCAGCAGCCGACTTCAGCCTGAAGCTTTCTTT

J: TRBJ2-7
size: NA
D: TRBD1
V: TRBV5-1
CDR3: CASSNPQGAGEEQYF
DNA: TGCGCCAGCAGCAACCCACAGGGGGCAGGGGAAGAGCAGTACTTC

J: TRBJ2-4
size: few
D: NA
V: TRBV30
CDR3: CAWSRENSQYF
DNA: TGTGCCTGGAGTCGGGAAAACAGTCAGTACTTC

J: TRBJ2-7
size: NA
D: NA
V: TRBV10-3
CDR3: CAISESHYEQYF
DNA: TGTGCCATCAGTGAGTCCCACTACGAGCAGTACTTC

J: TRBJ2-6
size: NA
D: TRBD2
V: TRBV18
CDR3: CASSPPLAGATGANVLTF
DNA: TGTGCCAGCTCACCCCCCCTAGCGGGAGCTACTGGGGCCAACGTCCTGACTTTC

J: TRBJ2-2
size: NA
D: NA
V: TRBV6-5
CDR3: CASSQNTGELFF
DNA: TGTGCCAGCAGTCAAAACACCGGGGAGCTGTTTTTT

J: TRBJ1-6
size: NA
D: NA
V: TRBV7-9
CDR3: CASSLEADYSPLHF
DNA: TGTGCCAGCAGCTTAGAAGCTGACTATTCACCCCTCCACTTT

J: TRBJ2-5
size: few
D: TRBD2
V: TRBV18
CDR3: CASSPPGLARETQYF
DNA: TGTGCCAGCTCACCGCCCGGACTAGCAAGGGAGACCCAGTACTTC

J: TRBJ2-1
size: NA
D: NA
V: TRBV9
CDR3: CASSVGPFLDEQFF
DNA: TGTGCCAGCAGCGTGGGCCCATTTTTGGATGAGCAGTTCTTC

J: TRBJ2-7
size: NA
D: TRBD2
V: TRBV19
CDR3: CASSRGTSGIGEQYF
DNA: TGTGCCAGTAGTAGGGGGACTAGCGGGATAGGCGAGCAGTACTTC

J: TRBJ1-2
size: few
D: TRBD1
V: TRBV6-5
CDR3: CASGGTGGASGGYTF
DNA: TGTGCCAGCGGTGGGACAGGGGGCGCCTCGGGTGGCTACACCTTC

J: TRBJ1-1
size: NA
D: TRBD1
V: TRBV5-4
CDR3: CASSPWDRNTEAFF
DNA: TGTGCCAGCAGCCCATGGGACAGGAACACTGAAGCTTTCTTT

J: TRBJ1-2
size: NA
D: TRBD1
V: TRBV6-6
CDR3: CASRGQGQHYGYTF
DNA: TGTGCCAGCAGGGGACAGGGGCAACACTATGGCTACACCTTC

J: TRBJ2-5
size: NA
D: NA
V: TRBV4-1
CDR3: CASRPPQETQYF
DNA: TGCGCCAGCAGACCTCCCCAGGAGACCCAGTACTTC

J: TRBJ1-4
size: NA
D: NA
V: TRBV9
CDR3: CASSGGGIGTNEKLFF
DNA: TGTGCCAGCAGCGGAGGTGGTATTGGAACTAATGAAAAACTGTTTTTT

J: TRBJ2-2
size: NA
D: TRBD1
V: TRBV4-2
CDR3: CASSQLVPDRAAGELFF
DNA: TGTGCCAGCAGCCAACTGGTTCCGGACAGGGCGGCCGGGGAGCTGTTTTTT

J: TRBJ2-7
size: NA
D: TRBD2
V: TRBV18
CDR3: CASSPRDGRLPYEQYF
DNA: TGTGCCAGCTCACCACGAGACGGGAGGCTCCCCTACGAGCAGTACTTC

J: TRBJ2-1
size: NA
D: NA
V: TRBV5-6
CDR3: CASSFKRSYNEQFF
DNA: TGTGCCAGCAGCTTCAAGCGTTCGTACAATGAGCAGTTCTTC

J: TRBJ1-2
size: NA
D: NA
V: TRBV7-9
CDR3: CASSLGGESYGYTF
DNA: TGTGCCAGCAGCTTGGGAGGGGAGAGCTATGGCTACACCTTC

J: TRBJ2-7
size: few
D: NA
V: TRBV4-1
CDR3: CASSQESRGTYEQYF
DNA: TGCGCCAGCAGCCAAGAGTCACGGGGGACCTACGAGCAGTACTTC

J: TRBJ2-6
size: NA
D: NA
V: TRBV2
CDR3: CASSEAWGPGANVLTF
DNA: TGTGCCAGCAGTGAAGCGTGGGGGCCTGGGGCCAACGTCCTGACTTTC

J: TRBJ2-1
size: NA
D: TRBD2
V: TRBV5-1
CDR3: CASSSTGTRYNEQFF
DNA: TGCGCCAGCAGTTCCACCGGGACTAGATACAATGAGCAGTTCTTC

J: TRBJ1-2
size: once
D: NA
V: TRBV6-5
CDR3: CASSYGPRGRGGGYTF
DNA: TGTGCCAGCAGTTACGGGCCTAGGGGCAGGGGTGGCGGCTACACCTTC

J: TRBJ2-7
size: NA
D: NA
V: TRBV6-5
CDR3: CASRIPGSSYEQYF
DNA: TGTGCCAGTCGAATACCAGGTAGCTCCTACGAGCAGTACTTC

J: TRBJ1-5
size: NA
D: NA
V: TRBV28
CDR3: CASTPGGSNQPQHF
DNA: TGTGCCAGCACCCCCGGGGGTAGCAATCAGCCCCAGCATTTT

J: TRBJ1-2
size: NA
D: TRBD1
V: TRBV6-5
CDR3: CASSRQGNYGHTF
DNA: TGTGCCAGCAGCCGACAGGGTAACTATGGCCACACCTTC

J: TRBJ1-4
size: few
D: NA
V: TRBV9
CDR3: CASSVGNEGGEKLFF
DNA: TGTGCCAGCAGCGTAGGTAATGAAGGGGGTGAAAAACTGTTTTTT

J: TRBJ2-7
size: NA
D: NA
V: TRBV5-1
CDR3: CASSLERGTYEQYF
DNA: TGCGCCAGCAGCTTGGAACGGGGGACCTACGAGCAGTACTTC

J: TRBJ2-2
size: once
D: TRBD2
V: TRBV7-9
CDR3: CASSPPGLAGGRAGELFF
DNA: TGTGCCAGCAGCCCCCCTGGGCTAGCGGGAGGAAGGGCCGGGGAGCTGTTTTTT

J: TRBJ2-1
size: NA
D: TRBD2
V: TRBV13
CDR3: CASSLRWTSGRAPTQGEQFF
DNA: TGTGCCAGCAGCTTAAGATGGACTAGCGGGAGAGCTCCAACCCAGGGGGAGCAGTTCTTC

J: TRBJ1-2
size: NA
D: TRBD1
V: TRBV18
CDR3: CASSPETGSNYGYTF
DNA: TGTGCCAGCTCACCTGAGACAGGGTCGAACTATGGCTACACCTTC

J: TRBJ2-5
size: NA
D: TRBD2
V: TRBV12-5
CDR3: CASGHGLAGSPETQYF
DNA: TGTGCTAGTGGTCATGGACTAGCGGGGAGTCCGGAGACCCAGTACTTC

J: TRBJ2-5
size: once
D: NA
V: TRBV6-5
CDR3: CASSPAMEEETQYF
DNA: TGTGCCAGCAGCCCCGCGATGGAGGAGGAGACCCAGTACTTC

J: TRBJ2-1
size: once
D: TRBD2
V: TRBV29-1
CDR3: CSVDAGGTNEQFF
DNA: TGCAGCGTTGACGCGGGAGGGACCAATGAGCAGTTCTTC

J: TRBJ2-1
size: NA
D: TRBD2
V: TRBV5-1
CDR3: CASSLRTSGGYNEQFF
DNA: TGCGCCAGCAGCTTGAGAACTAGCGGGGGATACAATGAGCAGTTCTTC

J: TRBJ1-2
size: NA
D: TRBD1
V: TRBV2
CDR3: CASSEEQGYGYTF
DNA: TGTGCCAGCAGTGAAGAACAGGGGTATGGCTACACCTTC

J: TRBJ2-5
size: NA
D: NA
V: TRBV7-2
CDR3: CASSPRSGVLETQYF
DNA: TGTGCCAGCAGCCCAAGATCGGGAGTTTTAGAGACCCAGTACTTC

J: TRBJ2-1
size: NA
D: TRBD2
V: TRBV11-2
CDR3: CASSLRPRGGSYNEQFF
DNA: TGTGCCAGCAGCTTACGGCCCCGGGGCGGGAGCTACAATGAGCAGTTCTTC

J: TRBJ2-7
size: NA
D: NA
V: TRBV28
CDR3: CASSKGAYEQYF
DNA: TGTGCCAGCAGTAAGGGGGCCTACGAGCAGTACTTC

J: TRBJ2-3
size: once
D: NA
V: TRBV29-1
CDR3: CSVVFHSARWVSTDTQYF
DNA: TGCAGCGTTGTGTTTCACTCCGCGCGGTGGGTTAGCACAGATACGCAGTATTTT